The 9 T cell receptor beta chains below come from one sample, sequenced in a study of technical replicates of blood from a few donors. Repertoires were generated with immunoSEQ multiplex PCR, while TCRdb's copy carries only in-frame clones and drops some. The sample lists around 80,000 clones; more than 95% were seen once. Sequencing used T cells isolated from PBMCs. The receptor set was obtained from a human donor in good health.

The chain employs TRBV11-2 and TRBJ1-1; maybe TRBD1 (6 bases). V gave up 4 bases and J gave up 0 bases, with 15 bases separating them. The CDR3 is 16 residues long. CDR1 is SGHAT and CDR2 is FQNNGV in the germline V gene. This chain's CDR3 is CASSWGGASLNTEAFF. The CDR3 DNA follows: TGTGCCAGCAGCTGGGGGGGGGCGTCCCTGAACACTGAAGCTTTCTTT.

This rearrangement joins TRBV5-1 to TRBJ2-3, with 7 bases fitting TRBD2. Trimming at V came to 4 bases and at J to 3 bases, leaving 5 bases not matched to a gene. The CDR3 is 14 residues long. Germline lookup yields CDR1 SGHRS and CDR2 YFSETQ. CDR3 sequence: CASSREDFTDTQYF. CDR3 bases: TGCGCCAGCAGCCGGGAGGATTTTACAGATACGCAGTATTTT. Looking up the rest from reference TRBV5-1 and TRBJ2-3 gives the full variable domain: KAGVTQTPRYLIKTRGQQVTLSCSPISGHRSVSWYQQTPGQGLQFLFEYFSETQRNKGNFPGRFSGRQFSNSRSEMNVSTLELGDSALYLCASSREDFTDTQYFGPGTRLTVL.

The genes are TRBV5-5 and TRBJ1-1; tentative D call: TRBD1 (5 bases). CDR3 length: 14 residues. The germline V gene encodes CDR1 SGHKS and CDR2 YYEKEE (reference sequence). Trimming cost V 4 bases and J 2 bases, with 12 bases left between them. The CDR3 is CASSAGRLNTEAFF. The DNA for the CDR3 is TGTGCCAGCAGCGCAGGGAGGTTAAACACTGAAGCTTTCTTT.

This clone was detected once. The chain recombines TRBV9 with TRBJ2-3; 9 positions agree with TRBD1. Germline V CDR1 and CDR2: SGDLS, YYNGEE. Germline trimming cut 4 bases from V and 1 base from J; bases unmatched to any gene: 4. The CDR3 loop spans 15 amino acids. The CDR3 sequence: CASSLQGARTDTQYF. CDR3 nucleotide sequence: TGTGCCAGCAGCCTACAGGGGGCCCGCACAGATACGCAGTATTTT.

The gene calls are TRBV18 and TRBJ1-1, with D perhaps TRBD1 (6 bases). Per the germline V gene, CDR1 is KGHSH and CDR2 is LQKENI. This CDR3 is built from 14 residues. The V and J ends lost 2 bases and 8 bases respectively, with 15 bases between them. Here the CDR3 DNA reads TGTGCCAGCTCACCAACGGGGACATACCAAGAAGCTTTCTTT. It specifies CASSPTGTYQEAFF. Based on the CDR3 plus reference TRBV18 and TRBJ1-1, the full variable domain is NAGVMQNPRHLVRRRGQEARLRCSPMKGHSHVYWYRQLPEEGLKFMVYLQKENIIDESGMPKERFSAEFPKEGPSILRIQQVVRGDSAAYFCASSPTGTYQEAFFGQGTRLTVV.

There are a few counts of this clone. Here the CDR3 reads CASSSRQVQETQYF. CDR3 coding DNA: TGCGCCAGCAGCTCGCGACAGGTTCAAGAGACCCAGTACTTC. The V call is TRBV5-1, the J call TRBJ2-5; possibly TRBD1 for D (6 bases). The CDR3 covers 14 residues. Germline CDR1 SGHRS, CDR2 YFSETQ. The germline V and J ends were trimmed by 3 bases and 2 bases, with 11 bases remaining between them.

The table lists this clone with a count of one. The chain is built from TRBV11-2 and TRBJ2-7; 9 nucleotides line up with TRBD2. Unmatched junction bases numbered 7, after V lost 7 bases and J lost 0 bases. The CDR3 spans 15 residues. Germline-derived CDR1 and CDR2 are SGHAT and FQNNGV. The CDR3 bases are TGTGCCAGCATCTCTCTAGCGGGGAACTCCTACGAGCAGTACTTC. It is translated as CASISLAGNSYEQYF.

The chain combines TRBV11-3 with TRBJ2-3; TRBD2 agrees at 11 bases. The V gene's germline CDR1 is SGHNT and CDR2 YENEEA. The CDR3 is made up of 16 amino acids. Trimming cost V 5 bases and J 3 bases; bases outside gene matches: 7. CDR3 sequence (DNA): TGTGCCAGCAGCCATGGACTAGCGGGTAGTACAGATACGCAGTATTTT. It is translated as CASSHGLAGSTDTQYF.

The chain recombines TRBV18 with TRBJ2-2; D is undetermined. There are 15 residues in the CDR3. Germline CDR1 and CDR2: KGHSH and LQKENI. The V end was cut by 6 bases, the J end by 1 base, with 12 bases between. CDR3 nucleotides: TGTGCCAGCTCCCCCGGAGCGTTGAACACCGGGGAGCTGTTTTTT. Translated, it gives CASSPGALNTGELFF.